What follows are 30 T cell receptor beta chains derived from one specimen sequenced in a study of cytomegalovirus exposure and HLA in healthy donors. Data came from immunoSEQ multiplex PCR; TCRdb stores just in-frame clones and leaves some out. This table has over 150,000 clones, roughly 96% appearing once. Input material: PBMCs. The receptors derive from a woman under 30 in good health and CMV-seronegative.

V gene TRBV7-9 combines with J gene TRBJ1-5; D is possibly TRBD1 (6 bases). V was cut by 2 bases and J by 5 bases, with 10 bases left in between. This CDR3 contains 14 residues. The germline V gene has CDR1 SEHNR and CDR2 FQNEAQ (reference sequence). The CDR3 loop reads CASSLQGGDQPQHF. CDR3 DNA sequence: TGTGCCAGCAGCTTACAAGGGGGGGATCAGCCCCAGCATTTT.

The chain combines TRBV29-1 with TRBJ2-2; a weak D match, TRBD2 (6 bases). V was cut by 7 bases and J by 2 bases, with 14 bases left in between. Germline assignment: CDR1 SQVTM and CDR2 ANQGSEA. The CDR3 covers 14 residues. The chain's CDR3 is CSAHRGVNTGELFF. CDR3 bases: TGCAGCGCCCACCGCGGGGTAAACACCGGGGAGCTGTTTTTT.

The J gene is TRBJ2-1, the V gene TRBV27; TRBD1 agrees at 10 bases. Trimming took 4 bases from V and 0 from J; bases not matched to a gene: 6. This CDR3 is built from 17 residues. CDR1 and CDR2 (germline): MNHEY, SMNVEV (reference sequence). CDR3 coding DNA: TGTGCCAGCAGTTCAAACCGGGACAGGGGCTCCTACAATGAGCAGTTCTTC. Residues: CASSSNRDRGSYNEQFF.

The chain recombines TRBV6-1 with TRBJ2-7; the D gene is possibly TRBD1 (6 bases). This CDR3 has 14 amino acids. Germline assignment: CDR1 MNHNS and CDR2 SASEGT. V was shortened by 4 bases and J by 5 bases, with 15 bases between the two germline ends. CDR3: CASSALTGFDEQYF. CDR3 bases: TGTGCCAGCAGTGCCTTAACAGGGTTCGACGAGCAGTACTTC.

CDR3 sequence reads: CSVTGTPYNEQFF. CDR3 DNA sequence: TGCAGCGTTACCGGGACTCCCTACAATGAGCAGTTCTTC. V gene TRBV29-1 combines with J gene TRBJ2-1, with a possible D match to TRBD2 (6 bases). The CDR3 spans 13 residues. Between the trimmed V and J ends, which lost 5 bases and 2 bases, there was a span of 10 bases. From germline, CDR1 is SQVTM and CDR2 ANQGSEA.

The V and J genes are TRBV15 and TRBJ2-2, with a weak D call TRBD1 (5 bases). Germline CDR1 is LNHNV and CDR2 is YYDKDF (reference sequence). The CDR3 consists of 16 residues. Trimming stripped 2 bases from V and 5 bases from J, with 15 bases between. CDR3 sequence (DNA): TGTGCCACCAGCAGATTGCCAGGGTATTTAACCGGGGAGCTGTTTTTT. Translated: CATSRLPGYLTGELFF. The variable domain in full, completed from reference TRBV15 and TRBJ2-2, reads DAMVIQNPRYQVTQFGKPVTLSCSQTLNHNVMYWYQQKSSQAPKLLFHYYDKDFNNEADTPDNFQSRRPNTSFCFLDIRSPGLGDTAMYLCATSRLPGYLTGELFFGEGSRLTVL.

This clone was seen once. CDR3 amino acids: CASSLAYPAGTQYF. The CDR3 DNA sequence: TGTGCCAGCAGCTTAGCGTACCCGGCGGGGACGCAGTATTTT. The chain combines TRBV7-2 with TRBJ2-3, with D maybe TRBD2 (6 bases). The CDR3 has 14 amino acids. The germline V gene has CDR1 SGHTA and CDR2 FQGNSA. The V end was cut by 0 bases, the J end by 9 bases, with 13 bases between.

This sequence joins TRBV10-3 and TRBJ2-7, with D possibly matching TRBD2 (6 bases). Trimming pared 3 bases from V and 2 bases from J, leaving 14 bases between. The CDR3 runs to 15 residues. CDR1 ENHRY and CDR2 SYGVKD come from the germline V gene. DNA for the CDR3: TGTGCCATCAGTGATCAGGGACTGGTTACCTACGAGCAGTACTTC. The encoded protein is CAISDQGLVTYEQYF.

J is TRBJ1-1 and V is TRBV19; 10 bases are shared with TRBD1. The junction had 4 bases not matched to a gene; V was cut back by 8 bases and J by 4 bases. CDR3 length: 13 amino acids. Germline CDR1 and CDR2: LNHDA and SQIVND (reference sequence). CDR3 loop: CASRDRGRTEAFF. CDR3 coding DNA: TGTGCCAGTCGGGACAGGGGTCGCACTGAAGCTTTCTTT.

This rearrangement joins TRBV30 to TRBJ1-4; 7 nucleotides align to TRBD1. The CDR3 is 13 amino acids. V lost 2 bases and J lost 8; bases outside the gene matches: 5. Germline lookup yields CDR1 GTSNPN and CDR2 SVGIG (reference sequence). The DNA for the CDR3 is TGTGCCTGGAGTTATGAGACAGGGGAAAAACTGTTTTTT. Translating it yields CAWSYETGEKLFF.

The chain recombines TRBV2 with TRBJ1-3; 7 positions match TRBD1. The CDR3 contains 15 residues. Per the germline V gene, CDR1 is SNHLY and CDR2 is FYNNEI. V lost 3 bases, J lost 7 bases, and 9 bases stayed unmatched. Here the CDR3 DNA reads TGTGCCAGCAGTGACCAGGGGGAACGACGGAACACCATATATTTT. The encoded protein is CASSDQGERRNTIYF.

This clone appeared once. V usage is TRBV19 and J usage is TRBJ1-4, with D possibly being TRBD1 (6 bases). There are 13 residues in the CDR3. V gave up 6 bases and J gave up 2 bases, with 7 bases separating them. Germline V gene sequence: CDR1 LNHDA, CDR2 SQIVND (reference sequence). CDR3 sequence (DNA): TGTGCCAGTAGGCAGGGGACTAATGAAAAACTGTTTTTT. Translating gives CASRQGTNEKLFF.

V is TRBV5-4 and J is TRBJ2-3, with 8 bases aligning to TRBD2. From germline, CDR1 is SGHNT and CDR2 YYREEE (reference sequence). The CDR3 consists of 15 residues. V lost 5 bases, J lost 1 base, and 6 bases stayed unmatched. CDR3 in DNA: TGTGCCAGCAGTGGCCGAGCGGGGGGCACAGATACGCAGTATTTT. Translating it yields CASSGRAGGTDTQYF.

This clone was detected once. The chain recombines TRBV4-3 with TRBJ1-1, with a possible D match to TRBD1 (5 bases). CDR1 and CDR2 (germline): LGHNA, YSLEER. The CDR3 loop spans 14 amino acids. Trimming stripped 6 bases from V and 3 bases from J, with 14 bases between. CDR3 bases: TGCGCCAGCAGGCTAACACAGGCCTACACTGAAGCTTTCTTT. Encoded protein: CASRLTQAYTEAFF.

The gene calls are TRBV5-1 and TRBJ1-2; 9 nucleotides align to TRBD1. Germline assignment: CDR1 SGHRS and CDR2 YFSETQ. V dropped 3 bases and J dropped 1; count of bases not matched to a gene: 4. This CDR3 comprises 15 residues. The CDR3: CASSSPGQGNYGYTF. The CDR3 nucleotides read TGCGCCAGCAGCTCGCCGGGACAGGGTAACTATGGCTACACCTTC.

This chain connects TRBV5-4 to TRBJ2-3, with 11 bases that match TRBD2. The CDR3 is 15 amino acids. V dropped 4 bases and J dropped 2; count of bases not matched to a gene: 3. Germline values: CDR1 SGHNT, CDR2 YYREEE (reference sequence). CDR3 region: CASSLGLADTDTQYF. The CDR3 nucleotides are TGTGCCAGCAGCCTGGGACTAGCGGACACAGATACGCAGTATTTT. Looking up the rest from reference TRBV5-4 and TRBJ2-3 gives the full variable domain: ETGVTQSPTHLIKTRGQQVTLRCSSQSGHNTVSWYQQALGQGPQFIFQYYREEENGRGNFPPRFSGLQFPNYSSELNVNALELDDSALYLCASSLGLADTDTQYFGPGTRLTVL.

The CDR3 region is CASSQGQGPTDTQYF. In DNA form, the CDR3 reads TGTGCCAGCAGCCAAGGACAGGGGCCCACAGATACGCAGTATTTT. The chain uses TRBV4-2 and TRBJ2-3, with TRBD1 identical over 8 bases. The CDR3 sequence is 15 residues long. The junction had 2 bases not matched to a gene; V was cut back by 1 base and J by 2 bases. Germline CDR1 and CDR2: LGHNA and YNFKEQ.

This chain connects TRBV5-4 to TRBJ1-1, with TRBD1 matching 8 bases. The CDR3 runs to 15 residues. Germline-derived CDR1 and CDR2 are SGHNT and YYREEE (reference sequence). J was trimmed by 2 bases and V by 2 bases; bases with no gene match: 5. CDR3 nucleotides: TGTGCCAGCAGCTTTAGACAGGGGAGTAACACTGAAGCTTTCTTT. Protein sequence: CASSFRQGSNTEAFF.

The genes are TRBV19 and TRBJ2-4; D perhaps matches TRBD1 (6 bases). The CDR3 consists of 14 residues. Deletions cut 3 bases from V and 6 bases from J, with 12 bases between. Germline CDR1 LNHDA, CDR2 SQIVND (reference sequence). The CDR3 nucleotides read TGTGCCAGTAGTATTTACGTCAGGGGAAACATTCAGTACTTC. This codes for CASSIYVRGNIQYF.

This clone has only one observation. The V and J genes are TRBV7-8 and TRBJ2-3; 7 bases align to TRBD2. This CDR3 is built from 15 residues. The germline gives CDR1 SGHVS, CDR2 FQNEAQ. V lost 3 bases to trimming and J lost 0 bases; unmatched junction nucleotides: 3. The CDR3 loop is CASSFSGYSTDTQYF. CDR3 sequence (DNA): TGTGCCAGCAGCTTTAGCGGGTATAGCACAGATACGCAGTATTTT.

V usage is TRBV2 and J usage is TRBJ2-1; D is possibly TRBD2 (6 bases). Germline V lookup: CDR1 SNHLY, CDR2 FYNNEI. This CDR3 region has 16 residues. Trimming removed 4 bases at V and 4 bases at J, with 17 bases between. This CDR3 is CASSVSRGTVYNEQFF. The CDR3 coding sequence is TGTGCCAGCAGTGTGAGCCGCGGGACGGTATACAATGAGCAGTTCTTC.

The chain employs TRBV7-9 and TRBJ2-7; tentatively, D is TRBD1 (6 bases). V lost 3 bases and J 6 bases, leaving 21 bases between the germline ends. The CDR3 is 16 residues long. Germline V gives CDR1 SEHNR, CDR2 FQNEAQ (reference sequence). CDR3 nucleotides: TGTGCCAGCAGCTTTCGGATTGAGGGACACTCGGGCGAGCAGTACTTC. It encodes CASSFRIEGHSGEQYF.

The V and J genes are TRBV6-5 and TRBJ1-4, with D possibly TRBD1 on 5 matching bases. Germline V gene lookup returns CDR1 MNHEY and CDR2 SVGAGI. V dropped 4 bases and J dropped 5 bases, with 14 bases sitting between them. CDR3 length: 15 amino acids. The CDR3 protein is CASSSPTAGNEKLFF. CDR3 nucleotides: TGTGCCAGCAGTTCTCCGACAGCGGGGAATGAAAAACTGTTTTTT.

The CDR3 bases are TGTGCCAGCAGTCGTCCCGGGACAGGGTCGGTGGAGGAAAAACTGTTTTTT. Translation: CASSRPGTGSVEEKLFF. V is TRBV9 and J is TRBJ1-4; 9 bases align to TRBD1. The CDR3 spans 17 residues. Germline CDR1 reads SGDLS; CDR2 reads YYNGEE. The junction had 16 bases not matched to a gene; V was cut back by 5 bases and J by 8 bases.

The V and J genes are TRBV11-3 and TRBJ2-1; 7 bases line up with TRBD2. The CDR3 extends over 16 amino acids. J lost 2 bases, V lost 2 bases, and 6 bases had no gene match. In germline, CDR1 is SGHNT, CDR2 YENEEA. The CDR3 DNA reads TGTGCCAGCAGCTTATTCAGCGGGAAAACCTACAATGAGCAGTTCTTC. It yields the protein CASSLFSGKTYNEQFF.

The V gene is TRBV7-9, the J gene TRBJ2-1, with a tentative D call TRBD1 (7 bases). The V end was cut by 6 bases, the J end by 0 bases, with 9 bases between. The CDR3 has 14 amino acids. Germline assignment: CDR1 SEHNR and CDR2 FQNEAQ (reference sequence). The CDR3: CASSQGGSYNEQFF. CDR3 DNA: TGTGCCAGCAGTCAGGGGGGCTCCTACAATGAGCAGTTCTTC.

This clone was detected once. V gene TRBV27 combines with J gene TRBJ2-3; unclear D gene. Trimming removed 3 bases at V and 2 bases at J, with 9 bases between. From germline, CDR1 is MNHEY and CDR2 SMNVEV (reference sequence). The CDR3 sequence is 14 residues long. The CDR3 coding sequence is TGTGCCAGCAGTTTGGCGGTATCCACAGATACGCAGTATTTT. It yields the protein CASSLAVSTDTQYF.

J is TRBJ2-5 and V is TRBV9; maybe TRBD2 (6 bases). This CDR3 is 12 amino acids long. The ends were cut back, 8 bases at V and 4 bases at J, with 12 bases in the middle. CDR1 and CDR2 from the germline V gene are SGDLS and YYNGEE. The CDR3 sequence: CASRGITETQYF. For the CDR3, the DNA is TGTGCCAGTCGGGGGATCACAGAGACCCAGTACTTC.

The chain uses TRBV9 and TRBJ1-3; a weak D match, TRBD1 (6 bases). Germline V gene sequence: CDR1 SGDLS, CDR2 YYNGEE. CDR3 length: 17 residues. The V and J ends lost 4 bases and 0 bases respectively, with 17 bases between them. CDR3 DNA sequence: TGTGCCAGCAGCCCGGGGGGCAGGGGCTACTCTGGAAACACCATATATTTT. Residues: CASSPGGRGYSGNTIYF.

This sequence joins TRBV7-3 and TRBJ2-1, with 10 bases lining up with TRBD2. The CDR3 spans 16 residues. J was trimmed by 1 base and V by 5 bases; bases with no gene match: 5. Looked up from germline, CDR1 is SGHTA and CDR2 is FQGTGA. CDR3 nucleotide sequence: TGTGCCAGCAGCCTCCTTAGCGGGGGGTCCTACAATGAGCAGTTCTTC. It yields the protein CASSLLSGGSYNEQFF.